Reported below is one T cell receptor beta chain. This clone was seen just once. Its antigen is not yet known. Within one base of it there is no much larger clone, and no base qualities were kept. The germline V gene supplies CDR1 SGHAT and CDR2 FQNNGV. CDR3 length: 18 amino acids, cysteine to phenylalanine. The retained sequence is limited to the CDR3, 54 bases, with the frame set at the first base. V was cut back by 5 bases and J by 5 bases, leaving a gap of 22 bases between them. The immunoSEQ Assay, a bias-controlled multiplex PCR, was used to amplify TCRbeta CDR3 regions from genomic DNA. Per the authors' processing: The number of nucleated cells in each sample was estimated by amplification of reference gene primers within the assay. Sequence reads were collapsed and filtered to measure the absolute abundance of every unique TCRbeta CDR3 rearrangement. For each sample, productive Simpson clonality was calculated by taking the square root of Simpson's diversity index across productive rearrangements. TCRdb obtained this table from immuneACCESS and retained in-frame rearrangements with V and J assigned. These tables miss some clones; where compared with another copy, unresolved V genes account for less than half of the shortfall, and the remainder is unexplained. That table furnishes V, J and clone size, whereas the DNA furnished D and trimming. The sample records 250,000 or so clones, less than 95% of which are singletons. Jointly, the top ten make up about 3% of the sample.

This sample is part of a study of blood T cell repertoires in COVID-19 (dated by TCRdb to the early 2020s). Regarding the research as a whole: The collaborator samples originated in the United States, Italy and Spain and spanned the acute and convalescent phases of COVID-19. The prospective study material was composed of cDNA or gDNA derived from T cells, B-cell-depleted T cells, or PBMCs. The dataset comprised deeply sampled blood TCRbeta repertoires from subjects exposed to, actively infected with, or recovered from COVID-19. The repertoires were released in a freely available public database intended as a resource for research on the immune response to SARS-CoV-2. The samples were drawn from the first 160 participants of the ongoing ImmuneRACE study and from 1,254 subjects provided by 6 global collaborators. A de-identified subject ID, COVID-19 status, age in years and sex were almost always included in the sample metadata. Where available, HLA class I and class II types were obtained from metadata supplied by the sample provider rather than from assay-based typing.

Overall results and qualifications from the work: Clinical and demographic metadata were provided uncurated, with the amount varying by source and participant.

Participants in the prospective study were aged roughly 18 to 100 years, lived in 20 to 30 United States geographic areas, and enrolled through a virtual design. Cohort assignment in the prospective study relied on participant-reported clinical history from a screening survey and a study questionnaire. A participant counted as exposed if, within 2 weeks of entering the study, that participant had been in contact with someone who had a PCR-confirmed or clinician-diagnosed COVID-19 case. In the prospective study, mobile phlebotomists collected whole blood, serum and a nasopharyngeal or oropharyngeal swab from each participant. Prospective study participants could optionally give additional blood draws and questionnaires over an approximately two-month period. Prospective study blood samples were shipped either frozen or at room temperature before DNA extraction.

Sequencing used PBMCs or T cells enriched from blood (not recorded which). This receptor chain uses TRBV11-2 and TRBJ1-6; the D segment could be TRBD1, given 6 matching bases. This TCR came from a middle-aged man who had been exposed to COVID-19. The CDR3 reads as follows: CASSPSLGHPGNNSPLHF. The nucleotide sequence is TGTGCCAGCAGCCCAAGTTTGGGACACCCGGGTAATAATTCACCCCTCCACTTT.